This is a list of T cell receptor beta chains from one sample in a study of blood T cell repertoires in COVID-19. Measured with immunoSEQ multiplex PCR; TCRdb has only the in-frame clones, and not every one. The data show 200,000 to 250,000 clones, with 86% seen just once and about 4.5% held by the top ten. Sequences were obtained from PBMCs or T cells enriched from blood (not recorded which). The receptor source for this set is a woman in her 30s who had been exposed to COVID-19. CDR3s include the opening cysteine and the closing phenylalanine or tryptophan.

j_gene	v_gene	CDR3aa
TRBJ1-1	TRBV30	CAWRGQGIFGTEAFF
TRBJ2-7	TRBV11-2	CASSLVGTGSGEQYF
TRBJ1-6	TRBV11-3	CASSYGSDNSPLHF
TRBJ2-3	TRBV7-2	CASSLQYGEDTQYF
TRBJ1-3	TRBV3-1/TRBV3-2	CASSQEDRAILDTIYF
TRBJ2-7	TRBV7-2	CASRRPGQGAGEQYF
TRBJ1-5	TRBV27	CASSRLPQPGGGYRNQPQHF
TRBJ1-2	TRBV2	CASSDSFNYGYTF
TRBJ1-6	TRBV2	CASSERQGTSPLHF
TRBJ2-5	TRBV9	CASSVEDRSIETQYF
TRBJ1-3	TRBV19	CASSIVRGSGNTIYF
TRBJ2-5	TRBV7-2	CASSLGQGKRETQYF
TRBJ1-2	TRBV5-5	CASSMAALNYGYTF
TRBJ2-5	TRBV7-3	CASSPSYRGETQYF
TRBJ2-1	TRBV6-1	CASSELAGERNEQFF
TRBJ1-1	TRBV12-5	CASGNRTANTEAFF
TRBJ1-4	TRBV4-2	CASSQGPTGVLEKLFF
TRBJ1-4	TRBV6-5	CARRHRVQDEKLFF
TRBJ2-1	TRBV5-1	CASSSVGTNNIGEQFF
TRBJ1-1	TRBV11-3	CASSGTGGWDTEAFF
TRBJ1-1	TRBV29-1	CSVVGGGAEAFF
TRBJ2-2	TRBV7-9	CASSFGDRVTGELFF
TRBJ1-1	TRBV10-3	CAISEQGLNTEAFF
TRBJ2-7	TRBV29-1	CSVEGPGGHPYEQYF
TRBJ1-6	TRBV18	CASSPTGTGENSPLHF
TRBJ1-3	TRBV7-2	CASSAQGFGGNTIYF
TRBJ1-6	TRBV5-8	CASSLGQGWSYNSPLHF
TRBJ2-2	TRBV9	CASSVASGALRAGELFF
TRBJ2-7	TRBV27	CASSRDGQGHYEQYF
TRBJ2-2	TRBV4-2	CASSQGQVNTGELFF
TRBJ1-2	TRBV19	CASSIVGAGNYGYTF
TRBJ1-1	TRBV6-5	CASSDRGPNTEAFF
TRBJ2-7	TRBV7-8	CASSLYGTYEQYF
TRBJ1-1	TRBV5-1	CASSLRTGGNTEAFF
TRBJ2-3	TRBV6-5	CATTGNTDTQYF
TRBJ1-4	TRBV5-1	CASSFRGTGRTNEKLFF
TRBJ1-2	TRBV7-9	CASSLRLDRENYGYTF
TRBJ2-3	TRBV5-4	CASSLVGQGVVDTQYF
TRBJ2-3	TRBV20-1	CSASVGTSTDTQYF
TRBJ2-1	TRBV2	CASSVWRDRSYNEQFF
TRBJ1-6	TRBV27	CASSLAGRANNSPLHF
TRBJ1-2	TRBV2	CASRDILGRYTF
TRBJ1-1	TRBV5-1	CASSYRAQGLGTEAFF